Here is one T cell receptor (beta chain) with its context. Trimming took 2 bases from V and 2 from J, leaving 16 bases between them. CDR1 SQVTM and CDR2 ANQGSEA come from the germline V gene. The CDR3 consists of 15 residues. This entry is derived from a study of control samples from healthy donors and cancer patients. The assay was immunoSEQ multiplex PCR, and TCRdb's table has in-frame clones only and misses some. Among about 120,000 clones listed, approximately 90% were seen once. The chain links TRBV29-1 to TRBJ2-7; D remains unclear. Sequencing used blood. This sequence originates from a woman aged 18 to 35 in good health. For the CDR3, the DNA is TGCAGCGTTGAAACTGCAGTCGAAGCCACCTACGAGCAGTACTTC. Translating gives CSVETAVEATYEQYF.